The sequence of this T cell receptor (beta chain) was determined in a study of OX40 agonist ivuxolimab in advanced cancers. With regard to the full study: Ivuxolimab was an agonistic, fully human IgG2 monoclonal antibody directed against OX40 (CD134), a costimulatory receptor. Of the approximately 54 dose-escalation patients, hepatocellular carcinoma was present in around 19, melanoma in some 15, renal cell carcinoma in 9 and head and neck cancer in 9. Partial responses were achieved by three dose-escalation patients, of whom one had hepatocellular carcinoma and two had cutaneous melanoma. The purpose of peripheral TCRbeta sequencing was to test whether ivuxolimab changed TCR sequence diversity and led to clonal T-cell expansion. Intravenous ivuxolimab was administered to patients every 2 weeks at six dose levels: 0.01, 0.1, 0.3, 1.5, 3 and 10 mg/kg. The paper covers the monotherapy dose-escalation part of the phase I ivuxolimab trial, which included N ≈ 57 patients. In the dose-escalation cohort, 70% to 85% of patients were male, and the mean age was around 60 years, with a range of about 23 to 80. Patients were allowed to have had prior anti-PD-1, anti-PD-L1 or anti-CTLA-4 therapy, and approximately 40% of the dose-escalation patients had been treated with checkpoint inhibitors. What the research found in general, with its limitations: At doses of 0.1 to 3.0 mg/kg, clonal expansion of both CD4+ and CD8+ blood T cells was observed from baseline to week 6. In the 0.1-3.0 mg/kg groups, partial responders had among the lowest normalized peripheral clonal expansion, particularly in CD8+ T cells. Low levels of normalized T-cell clonal expansion were also seen in some nonresponding patients. The antigen specificity of the peripheral T cells that underwent clonal expansion was not determined. On average, CD8+ T cells showed more expanded clones than CD4+ T cells after ivuxolimab.

Counted from cysteine to phenylalanine, this CDR3 has 16 amino acids. Kept here is only the CDR3 DNA, which spans 48 bases and is read in frame from base 1. From V the trimming removes 5 bases and from J it removes 2 bases, while the gene matches leave 12 bases of the junction unaccounted for. From a lookup of the germline V gene (reference sequence), CDR1 and CDR2 are SEHNR and FQNEAQ. On this clone: Its antigen has not been determined. Per-base quality was not reported, and no clone a single base away is much larger than it.

The trial excluded patients who had a history of autoimmune disease or were on systemic immunosuppression. Peripheral blood for TCR sequencing was drawn from every dose cohort at baseline, at cycle 4 day 1 and at cycle 7 day 1. The samples were drawn from a first-in-human, open-label, multicenter phase I dose-escalation trial of ivuxolimab. Adults with locally advanced or metastatic head and neck squamous cell, hepatocellular, melanoma or renal cell carcinoma were enrolled in the trial. Before TCR sequencing, CD4+ T cells and CD8+ T cells were sorted from peripheral blood as separate populations. Genomic DNA was isolated from the sorted cells so that the TCRbeta CDR3 region could be sequenced. The immunoSEQ Assay was used for sequencing of TCRbeta CDR3 regions. Sourced from immuneACCESS, this table was stored by TCRdb with only in-frame sequences that have V and J called. A share of the clones is absent; for the studies checked, an unresolved V gene accounts for under half, and the remainder has no known explanation. This sample is represented by tens of thousands of clones; about 88% of them were singletons. Over 2% of the sample is in the top ten clones.

In this chain, TRBV7-9 is recombined with TRBJ2-7, with 7 junctional bases fitting TRBD2. Here the sequenced sample was CD4+ or CD8+ T cells sorted from blood, taken in a trial of the OX40 agonist ivuxolimab. The source is an adult with an advanced solid tumor such as melanoma, head and neck, liver or kidney cancer. The CDR3 region reads CASSKPPTSLPYEQYF. Here is the DNA: TGTGCCAGCAGCAAACCGCCGACTAGCCTTCCCTACGAGCAGTACTTC.